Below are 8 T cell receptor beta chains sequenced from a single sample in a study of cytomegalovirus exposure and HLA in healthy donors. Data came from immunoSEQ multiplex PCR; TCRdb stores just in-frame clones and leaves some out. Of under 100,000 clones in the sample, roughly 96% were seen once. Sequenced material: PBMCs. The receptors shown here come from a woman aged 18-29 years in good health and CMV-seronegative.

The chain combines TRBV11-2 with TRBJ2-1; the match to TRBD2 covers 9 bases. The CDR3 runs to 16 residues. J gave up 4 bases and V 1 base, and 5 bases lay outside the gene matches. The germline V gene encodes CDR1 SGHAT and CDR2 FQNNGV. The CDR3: CASSLARLAAYNEQFF. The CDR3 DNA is TGTGCCAGCAGCTTAGCTCGACTAGCGGCTTACAATGAGCAGTTCTTC.

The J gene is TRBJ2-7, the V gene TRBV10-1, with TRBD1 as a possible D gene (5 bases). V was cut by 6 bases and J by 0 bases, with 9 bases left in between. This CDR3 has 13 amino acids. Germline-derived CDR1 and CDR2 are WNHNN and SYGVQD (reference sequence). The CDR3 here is CASSQGFSYEQYF. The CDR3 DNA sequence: TGCGCCAGCAGCCAGGGTTTCTCCTACGAGCAGTACTTC.

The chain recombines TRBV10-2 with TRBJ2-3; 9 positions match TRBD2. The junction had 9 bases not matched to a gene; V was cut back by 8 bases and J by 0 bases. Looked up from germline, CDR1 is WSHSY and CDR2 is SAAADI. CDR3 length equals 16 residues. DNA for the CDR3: TGCGCCAGCCAAATTACTAGCGGGCCAAGCACAGATACGCAGTATTTT. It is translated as CASQITSGPSTDTQYF.

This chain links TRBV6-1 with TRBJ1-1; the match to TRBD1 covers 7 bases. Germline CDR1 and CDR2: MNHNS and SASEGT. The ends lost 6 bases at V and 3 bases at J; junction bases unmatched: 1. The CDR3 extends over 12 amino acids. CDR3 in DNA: TGTGCCAGCAGGGACAGGTACACTGAAGCTTTCTTT. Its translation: CASRDRYTEAFF.

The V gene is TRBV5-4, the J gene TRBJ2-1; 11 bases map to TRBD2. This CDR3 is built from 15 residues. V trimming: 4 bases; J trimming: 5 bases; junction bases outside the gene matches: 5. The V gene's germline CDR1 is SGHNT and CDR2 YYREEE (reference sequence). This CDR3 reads CASSLGTSGNNEQFF. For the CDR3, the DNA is TGTGCCAGCAGCCTGGGGACTAGCGGTAACAATGAGCAGTTCTTC.

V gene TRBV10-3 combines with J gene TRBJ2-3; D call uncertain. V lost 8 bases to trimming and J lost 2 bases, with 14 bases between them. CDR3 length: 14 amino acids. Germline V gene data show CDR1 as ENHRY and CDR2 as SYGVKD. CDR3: CAIRIGGLTDTQYF. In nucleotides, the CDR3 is TGTGCCATCCGAATAGGTGGGCTCACAGATACGCAGTATTTT.

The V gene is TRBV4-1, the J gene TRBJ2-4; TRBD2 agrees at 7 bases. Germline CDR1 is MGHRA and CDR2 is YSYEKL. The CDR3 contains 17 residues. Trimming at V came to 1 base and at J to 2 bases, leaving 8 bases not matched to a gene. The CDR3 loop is CASSQGRAGDPKNIQYF. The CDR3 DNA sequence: TGCGCCAGCAGCCAAGGTAGGGCGGGAGATCCCAAAAACATTCAGTACTTC.

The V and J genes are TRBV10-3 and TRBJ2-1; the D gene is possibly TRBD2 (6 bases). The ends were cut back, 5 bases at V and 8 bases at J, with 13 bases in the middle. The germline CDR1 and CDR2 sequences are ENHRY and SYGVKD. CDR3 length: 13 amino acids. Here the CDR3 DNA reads TGTGCCATCAGTAACATACCGGGGGATGAGCAGTTCTTC. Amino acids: CAISNIPGDEQFF.